The source of this T cell receptor (beta chain) is a study of cytomegalovirus exposure and HLA in healthy donors (dated by TCRdb to 2016 to 2017). Study-wide context: An earlier analysis of approximately 640 of the donors reported about 250 Gb of sequence data and some 100 million unique TCR beta sequences from 150 million to 200 million T cells. A later analysis re-analyzed previously published TCR beta repertoires from 666 donors and added high-resolution HLA genotyping to study TCR occurrence patterns. Donor age, sex, ethnicity and CMV serostatus were collected together with the repertoire data. Among 398 genotyped donors of the cohort, an average of about 240,000 unique TCR beta nucleotide sequences were sequenced per donor, approximately 20% of them non-productive. HLA typing included class I and class II loci at four-digit resolution. Of the roughly 400 genotyped donors, 81% were placed in the genetic ancestry cluster associated with self-reported Caucasian donors. To predict cytomegalovirus infection status, the study brought together high-throughput TCR immunosequencing, statistical association of individual TCRs with disease status, and machine learning. The T cell repertoires of 670 or so subjects were profiled by immunosequencing and related to cytomegalovirus serostatus. The study aimed to test whether cataloging public T cell receptors could reveal signatures of past pathogen exposure. The later analysis used no new phenotypic data to find candidate immune exposures, relying instead on TCR beta sequences and their occurrence across donors. An early release that covered fewer than 800 HLA-typed donors contained approximately 300 gigabases of sequencing data and around 80 million unique TCR sequences. Typing coverage differed by locus: A, B, C, DRB1 and DQB1 were typed in roughly 620-640 donors, DQA1 in about 550, DPA1 in approximately 610, and DPB1 in roughly 470. A separate validation cohort of over a hundred different subjects was used in addition to the 666-subject first cohort. Every discovery cohort repertoire had been produced on one sequencing platform. A later genetic analysis took genome-wide SNP genotypes for about three fifths of the roughly 700 donors and used that subset as a discovery cohort. To decide whether each TCR beta V gene segment behaved as functional or pseudogenic, an earlier analysis of 587 of the donors relied on high-throughput TCR beta sequencing. About 5 DR-DQ haplotypes were handled as single units for association and clustering, since linkage in the cohort was strong.

Worth noting for this clone: No antigen is known for it. One base away there is no much larger clone; base qualities are not given.

Library preparation was by the immunoSEQ multiplex PCR assay. A mixture of 60 forward primers for TCR Vbeta segments and 13 reverse primers for TCR Jbeta segments was used in the multiplex PCR. Amplification of the CDR3 region of rearranged TCR beta genes was performed with a multiplex PCR assay on genomic DNA. On the Illumina HiSeq System, the amplified TCR beta libraries were sequenced as 87-base-pair reads. Per the source publication's procedure: In a later analysis, tens of millions of unique TCR beta chains were counted across the roughly 610 repertoires, and roughly 10 million of these chains were shared by at least two donors. To remove PCR and sequencing errors, raw reads were error-corrected and collapsed into unique sequences using a nearest-neighbor algorithm that merged closely related sequences. CDR3 sequences were aligned to IMGT reference sequences to assign V, D and J gene segments. For a sequence to be retained, a match of at least six nucleotides to both a V gene segment and a J gene segment was required. Rearrangements were classified as productive when the CDR3 lacked stop codons and remained in frame with V and J, and all other rearrangements were classified as non-productive. CDR3 was defined according to IMGT convention as the region running from the second conserved V-encoded cysteine to the conserved J-encoded phenylalanine. The earlier analysis of approximately 500 of the donors excluded sequences that lacked an unambiguous match to a single V gene segment. In an earlier analysis of approximately 610 of the donors, V segments were called functional above 56.7% productive rearrangements and were called segregating when the between-donor standard deviation exceeded 5%. A statistical classification framework was built to diagnose cytomegalovirus status from the catalog of TCR beta chain sequences. In a later analysis, TCR nucleotide sequences were compared against IMGT/GENE-DB human TR gene sequences so that V and J genes could be assigned. Using the TCRdist pipeline, a later analysis assigned CDR3 sequences along with most-parsimonious VDJ recombination scenarios. A later analysis defined each TCR beta chain by its CDR3 amino acid sequence plus V-gene family, and excluded reads lacking a unique V-gene family. To address suspected cross-contamination and a sequencing artifact, a later analysis removed 592 highly shared, low-generation-probability nucleotide sequences. For each public chain, a later analysis derived a clonal expansion index from normalized ranks of inferred template counts within each repertoire. Generation probabilities in a later analysis came from a VDJ recombination model fitted to out-of-frame rearrangements, and those results were checked against IGoR. A later analysis scored TCR-TCR, TCR-HLA and TCR-CMV co-occurrence with hypergeometric tests, applying a repertoire-size bias correction to TCR pairs. A later analysis estimated false discovery rates by permuting HLA or CMV assignments 20 times. In a later analysis, co-occurring TCRs were grouped with DBSCAN, and TCRdist sequence similarity was added when clustering was performed within HLA-allele-positive subsets. For co-occurrence clustering, repertoires with fewer than 30,000 or more than 120,000 public chains were excluded, along with roughly five repertoires with anomalous nucleotide sharing. Here the immuneACCESS table is served through TCRdb, limited to in-frame sequences with V and J called. Missing clones are a known gap in these copies; in checked studies unresolved V genes cover under half, and the rest lacks a known reason. The V and J calls and clone size come from that table; D and trimming were worked out from the DNA. A total of some 100,000 clones appear in this sample, approximately 70% of them only once. Jointly, the top ten make up about 4.5% of the sample.

The cohort comprised approximately 700 healthy bone marrow donors. At the time of sampling, all cohort members were nominally healthy, though unrecorded immune exposures were likely present. The donor tested CMV seropositive, placing the donor among the 289 seropositive members of the cohort. Each donor provided a peripheral blood sample, and peripheral blood mononuclear cells were used for TCR beta sequencing. The Qiagen DNeasy Blood Extraction Kit was used to extract genomic DNA from the blood cell samples. The investigation overall reported the following: Because HLA typing was missing for some donors at each locus, association tests included only the typed subset. Compared with equally common non-associated chains, HLA-associated TCR beta chains in a later analysis were more clonally expanded and had lower generation probabilities. The classifier was reported to diagnose cytomegalovirus status with high specificity and sensitivity in both the original and validation cohorts. A further reported finding was that TCR beta sequences accurately predicted the HLA-A and HLA-B alleles for most subjects in the first cohort. In a later analysis, several top co-occurrence clusters were reported to appear linked to parvovirus B19, influenza, CMV and Epstein-Barr virus. Most TCR sequences were seen in very few donors, while some public TCRs were found in many individuals. A later analysis found that most CMV-associated TCR beta chains appeared HLA-restricted, with HLA associations seemingly driven largely by CMV exposure. An association between a missense DCLRE1C variant and V-gene and J-gene trimming of TCR beta chains was found in a later genetic analysis and replicated in an independent cohort. The study gave a list of around 170 TCR beta chains associated with cytomegalovirus. In vitro tests confirmed that a few of the cytomegalovirus-associated TCR beta chains recognize cytomegalovirus antigens. Strong co-occurrence of HLA alleles, especially DR and DQ, made assigning TCR associations to individual alleles difficult. A later genetic analysis reported fewer N-insertions in productive TCRs among donors in an Asian-associated ancestry cluster than the roughly 650-donor mean. Because counts were too low, 15 to 20 rarely observed V segments, including chromosome 9 orphons, were excluded from the earlier analysis of 587 of the donors. Linkage disequilibrium might explain the correlated functional status among segregating V segments, but an unknown experimental factor could not be ruled out. The only immune exposure information available for the cohort was CMV serostatus. Only TCR beta chains were sequenced in this cohort, and the absence of alpha or paired-chain data limited detectable features. According to the authors, the approach could potentially be generalized to other disease states and immunological phenotypes. A group of highly shared sequence variants was considered likely to be a technical artifact of the sequencing pipeline. At a false discovery rate of 0.05, a later analysis linked approximately 18,000 TCR beta sequences to specific HLA alleles. In an earlier analysis of 500 to 650 of the donors, most TCR beta V segments appeared in productive rearrangements about 90% or about 30% of the time, broadly matching IMGT annotations. The presence/absence analyses assumed that sequencing depth was roughly uniform across donors, and that assumption may not be true. In a later analysis, the rate of TCR association differed among HLA loci, with DRB1 alleles having the most associated TCRs and HLA-C alleles having the fewest.

The clonotype comes from a woman under 30 in good health and CMV-seropositive. Specimen: PBMCs.

The nucleotides are TGCGCCAGCAGGGACGGACAGGGGATGAACACTGAAGCTTTCTTT. This codes for CASRDGQGMNTEAFF. The V and J segments used are TRBV4-1 and TRBJ1-1; the junction holds 9 bases that match TRBD1. The germline V gene specifies MGHRA as CDR1 and YSYEKL as CDR2. At the junction V is shortened by 6 bases and J by 0 bases; bases outside the gene matches: 5. From its cysteine to its phenylalanine, the CDR3 spans 15 amino acids. Of all the DNA, just the CDR3 is kept, 45 bases in frame from base 1.